This TCR beta chain was sequenced for a study of cytomegalovirus exposure and HLA in healthy donors. Turning to the study itself: Samples from HLA-typed donors yielded approximately 80 million unique TCRs in an early data release.

Study-wide results and caveats: Whilst most TCR sequences proved rare, a subset of public TCRs occurred across many donors. Among TCR beta chains of equal frequency, HLA-associated ones were more clonally expanded in a later analysis. TCR beta V- and J-gene trimming, according to a later analysis, was linked to a missense DCLRE1C variant.

PCR involved 60 Vbeta and 13 Jbeta primers. This table comes from immunoSEQ multiplex PCR, and its TCRdb copy is limited to in-frame clones, with some not included. The profile covers approximately 200,000 clones, with 83% appearing a single time and 1.4% taken by the ten largest. Concerning this clone itself: What it binds is unknown.

The length of the CDR3 is 13 residues. Germline CDR1 is MGHRA and CDR2 is YSYEKL. The V and J ends lost 0 bases and 4 bases respectively, with 3 bases between them. This clonotype was obtained from a girl between 10 and 17 years old in good health and CMV-seronegative. Sequencing was carried out using PBMCs. The rearrangement joins TRBV4-1 to TRBJ2-2, with D unresolved. In DNA form, the CDR3 reads TGCGCCAGCAGCCAAGAGGCCACCGGGGAGCTGTTTTTT. Its translation: CASSQEATGELFF.